This is a list of T cell receptor beta chains from one sample in a study of patients and donors after allogeneic stem cell transplantation. In TCRdb, the RT-PCR reads were re-called with MiXCR into one record per CDR3 protein. In the table there are approximately 160,000 distinct CDR3 sequences, about 30% of which are singletons. Sequences were obtained from blood, either unsorted or a sorted T cell fraction (not recorded which). These receptors were taken from a human donor who was either an allogeneic HSCT recipient or a stem cell or donor lymphocyte infusion donor (not recorded which). It is not recorded whose cells these are; they may come from a transplant donor. Each CDR3 is given with its conserved first and last residue. Each record gives: J gene, V gene, clone size, D gene, CDR3 DNA, CDR3 protein. A D gene is named only where the DNA matches it firmly. Expanded clones get a size class; other rows say once, few or many, or leave the size out.

TRBJ1-5,TRBV24-1,NA,NA,TGTGCCACCAGTGACCCCTTAGGGGGGCAGCCCCAGCATTTT,CATSDPLGGQPQHF
TRBJ2-5,TRBV4-3,once,NA,TGCGCCAGCAGCCAAGAAGGACAGCCTGAGACCCAGTACTTC,CASSQEGQPETQYF
TRBJ1-5,TRBV6-5,few,NA,TGTGCCAGCAGTTACTCTCAGGGGTCCAATCAGCCCCAGCATTTT,CASSYSQGSNQPQHF
TRBJ2-7,TRBV6-5,NA,TRBD1,TGTGCCAGCAGTTACTCCCTTTCCGGACAGGGGCTCTCCTACGAGCAGTACTTC,CASSYSLSGQGLSYEQYF
TRBJ2-7,TRBV4-1,NA,NA,TGCGCCAGCAGTCATACTCGCGACCCAACCTACGAGCAGTACTTC,CASSHTRDPTYEQYF
TRBJ1-2,TRBV28,NA,NA,TGTGCCAGCCGCGGTTCGGCTAACTATGGCTACACCTTC,CASRGSANYGYTF
TRBJ2-7,TRBV12-3/TRBV12-4,many,TRBD1,TGTGCCAGCAGTCCCGGGACAGTTCCCTACGAGCAGTACTTC,CASSPGTVPYEQYF
TRBJ2-7,TRBV3-1,few,NA,TGTGCCAGCAGCCAACTAACAGGGTACGAGCAGTACTTC,CASSQLTGYEQYF
TRBJ2-2,TRBV20-1,few,NA,TGCAGTGCTTCGTCACAGGCGTCGAACACCGGGGAGCTGTTTTTT,CSASSQASNTGELFF
TRBJ2-3,TRBV20-1,few,NA,TGCAGTGCTAGCCCGGACAGAGATACGCAGTATTTT,CSASPDRDTQYF
TRBJ1-2,TRBV7-9,few,NA,TGTGCCAGCAGCTTATTAGTGGACCAGAGTTACTATGGCTACACCTTC,CASSLLVDQSYYGYTF
TRBJ2-2,TRBV4-2,NA,NA,TGTGCCAGCAGCCAATCGGCTGGGACTAACACCGGGGAGCTGTTTTTT,CASSQSAGTNTGELFF
TRBJ2-7,TRBV3-1,NA,TRBD1,TGTGCCAGCAGCCCAAGGGACAGGGCTTCCTACGAGCAGTACTTC,CASSPRDRASYEQYF
TRBJ2-4,TRBV20-1,NA,TRBD1,TGCAGTGCTAGAAGCCATTTACAGGGGCTTGGAAACATTCAGTACTTC,CSARSHLQGLGNIQYF
TRBJ2-7,TRBV20-1,NA,TRBD2,TGCAGTGCACCCGGACTAGCGGGAGGGCCTAACGAGCAGTACTTC,CSAPGLAGGPNEQYF
TRBJ1-3,TRBV12-3/TRBV12-4,few,NA,TGTGCCAGCAGTACCCTGGGGACCGGATCTGGAAACACCATATATTTT,CASSTLGTGSGNTIYF
TRBJ1-4,TRBV3-1,NA,TRBD1,TGTGCCAGCAGCCATTCGGACAGGGAAGATGAAAAACTGTTTTTT,CASSHSDREDEKLFF
TRBJ2-2,TRBV20-1,NA,NA,TGCAGTGCTAGAGAGGGTAGCGGAAACACCGGGGAGCTGTTTTTT,CSAREGSGNTGELFF